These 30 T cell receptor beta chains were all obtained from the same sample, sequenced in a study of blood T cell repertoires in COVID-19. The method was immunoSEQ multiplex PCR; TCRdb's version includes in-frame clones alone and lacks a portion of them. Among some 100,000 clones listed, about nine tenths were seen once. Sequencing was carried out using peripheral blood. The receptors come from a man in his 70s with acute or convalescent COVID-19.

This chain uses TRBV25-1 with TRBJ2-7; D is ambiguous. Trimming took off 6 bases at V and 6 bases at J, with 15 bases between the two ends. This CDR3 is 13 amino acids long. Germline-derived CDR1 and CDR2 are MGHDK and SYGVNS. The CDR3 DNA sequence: TGTGCCAGCAGCGAGCTTAGATACGGCGAGCAGTACTTC. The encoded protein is CASSELRYGEQYF.

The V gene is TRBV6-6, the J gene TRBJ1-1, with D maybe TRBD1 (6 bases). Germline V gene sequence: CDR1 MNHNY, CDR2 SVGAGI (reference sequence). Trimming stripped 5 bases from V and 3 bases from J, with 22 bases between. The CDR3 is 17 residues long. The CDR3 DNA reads TGTGCCAGCAGTCACAATACCAATTTATGGGGGCACACTGAAGCTTTCTTT. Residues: CASSHNTNLWGHTEAFF.

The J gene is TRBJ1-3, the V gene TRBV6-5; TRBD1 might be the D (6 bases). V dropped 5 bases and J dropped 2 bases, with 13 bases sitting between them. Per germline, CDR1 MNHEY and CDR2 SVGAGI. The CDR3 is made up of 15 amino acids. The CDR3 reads CASSTGGGAGNTIYF. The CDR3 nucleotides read TGTGCCAGCAGTACCGGGGGGGGCGCTGGAAACACCATATATTTT.

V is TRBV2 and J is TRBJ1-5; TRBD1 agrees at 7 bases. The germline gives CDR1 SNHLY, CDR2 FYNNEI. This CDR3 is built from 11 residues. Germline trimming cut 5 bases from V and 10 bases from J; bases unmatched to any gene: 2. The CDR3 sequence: CASSYRGPQHF. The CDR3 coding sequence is TGTGCCAGCAGTTACAGGGGACCCCAGCATTTT.

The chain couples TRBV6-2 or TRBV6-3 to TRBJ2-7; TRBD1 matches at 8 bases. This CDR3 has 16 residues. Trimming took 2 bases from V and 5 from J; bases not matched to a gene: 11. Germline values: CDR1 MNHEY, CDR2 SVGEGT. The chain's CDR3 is CASSYTRGQGNNEQYF. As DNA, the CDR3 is TGTGCCAGCAGTTACACCCGCGGACAGGGAAATAACGAGCAGTACTTC.

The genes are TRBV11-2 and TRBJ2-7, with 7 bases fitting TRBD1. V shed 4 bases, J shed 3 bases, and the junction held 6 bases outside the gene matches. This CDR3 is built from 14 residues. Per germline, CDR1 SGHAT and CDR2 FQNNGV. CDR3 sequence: CASSSRDRGYEQYF. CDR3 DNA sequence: TGTGCCAGCAGCTCCCGGGACAGAGGCTACGAGCAGTACTTC.

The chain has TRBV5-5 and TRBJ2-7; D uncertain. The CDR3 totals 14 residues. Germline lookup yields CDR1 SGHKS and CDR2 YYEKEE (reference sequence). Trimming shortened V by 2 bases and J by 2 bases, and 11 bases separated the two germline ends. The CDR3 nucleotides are TGTGCCAGCAGCTTAACGCAGGCCACCTACGAGCAGTACTTC. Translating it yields CASSLTQATYEQYF.

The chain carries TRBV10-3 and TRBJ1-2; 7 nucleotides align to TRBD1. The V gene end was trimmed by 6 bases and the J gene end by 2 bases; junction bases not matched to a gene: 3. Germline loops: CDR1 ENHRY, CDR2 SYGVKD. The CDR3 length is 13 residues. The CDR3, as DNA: TGTGCCATCAGGCCACAGGGGAACTATGGCTACACCTTC. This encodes CAIRPQGNYGYTF.

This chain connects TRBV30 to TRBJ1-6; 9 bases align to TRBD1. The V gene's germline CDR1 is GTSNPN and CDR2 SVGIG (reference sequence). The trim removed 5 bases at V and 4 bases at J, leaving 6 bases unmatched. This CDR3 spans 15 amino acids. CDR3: CAWWPGTGYNSPLHF. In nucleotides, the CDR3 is TGTGCCTGGTGGCCGGGGACAGGGTATAATTCACCCCTCCACTTT.

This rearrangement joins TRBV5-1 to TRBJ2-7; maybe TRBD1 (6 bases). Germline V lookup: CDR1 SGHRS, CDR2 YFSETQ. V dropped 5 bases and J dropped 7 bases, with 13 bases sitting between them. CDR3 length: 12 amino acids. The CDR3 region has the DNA TGCGCCAGCAGTCAAGACAGGTGGGAGCAGTACTTC. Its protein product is CASSQDRWEQYF. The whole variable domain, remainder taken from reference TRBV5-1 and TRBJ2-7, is KAGVTQTPRYLIKTRGQQVTLSCSPISGHRSVSWYQQTPGQGLQFLFEYFSETQRNKGNFPGRFSGRQFSNSRSEMNVSTLELGDSALYLCASSQDRWEQYFGPGTRLTVT.

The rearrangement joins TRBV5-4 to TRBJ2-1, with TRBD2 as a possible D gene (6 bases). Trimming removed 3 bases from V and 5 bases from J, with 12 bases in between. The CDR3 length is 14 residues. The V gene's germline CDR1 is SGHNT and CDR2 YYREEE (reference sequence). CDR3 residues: CASSSSGRHNEQFF. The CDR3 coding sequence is TGTGCCAGCAGCTCGAGTGGGAGGCACAATGAGCAGTTCTTC.

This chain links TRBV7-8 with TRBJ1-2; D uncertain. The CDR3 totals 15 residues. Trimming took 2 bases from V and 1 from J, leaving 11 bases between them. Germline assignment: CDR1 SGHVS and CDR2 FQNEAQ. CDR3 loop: CASSLSPASNYGYTF. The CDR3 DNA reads TGTGCCAGCAGCTTATCCCCTGCCAGTAACTATGGCTACACCTTC.

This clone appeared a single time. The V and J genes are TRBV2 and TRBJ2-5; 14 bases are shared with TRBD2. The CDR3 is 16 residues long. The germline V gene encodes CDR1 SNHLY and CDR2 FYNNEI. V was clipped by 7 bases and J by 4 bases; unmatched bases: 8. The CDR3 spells CASTLTSGRAGETQYF. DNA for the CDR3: TGTGCCAGCACATTGACTAGCGGGAGGGCGGGAGAGACCCAGTACTTC.

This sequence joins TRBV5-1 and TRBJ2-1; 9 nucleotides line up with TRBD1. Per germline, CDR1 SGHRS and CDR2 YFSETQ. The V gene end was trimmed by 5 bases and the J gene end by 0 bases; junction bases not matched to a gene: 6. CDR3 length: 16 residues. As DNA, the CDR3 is TGCGCCAGCAGAGCCGGGACAGGGTACTCCTACAATGAGCAGTTCTTC. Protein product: CASRAGTGYSYNEQFF.

The CDR3 DNA reads as TGTGCCAGCAGCGTAGACGGACAGGGGTCGTACGAGCAGTACTTC. It translates to CASSVDGQGSYEQYF. This chain uses TRBV9 with TRBJ2-7; TRBD1 matches 9 bases. The length of the CDR3 is 15 residues. From germline, CDR1 is SGDLS and CDR2 YYNGEE. The ends lost 0 bases at V and 4 bases at J; junction bases unmatched: 5.

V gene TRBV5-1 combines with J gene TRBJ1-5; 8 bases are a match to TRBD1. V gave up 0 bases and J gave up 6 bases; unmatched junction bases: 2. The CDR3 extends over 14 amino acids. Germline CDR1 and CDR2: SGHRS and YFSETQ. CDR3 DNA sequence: TGCGCCAGCAGCTTGGCAGGGGGCGTTCAGCCCCAGCATTTT. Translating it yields CASSLAGGVQPQHF.

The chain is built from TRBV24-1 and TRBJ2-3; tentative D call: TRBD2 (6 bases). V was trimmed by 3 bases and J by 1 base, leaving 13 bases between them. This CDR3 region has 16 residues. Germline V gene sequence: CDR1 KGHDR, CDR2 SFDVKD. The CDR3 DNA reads TGTGCCACCAGTGATCAATCGGGGGACGGCACAGATACGCAGTATTTT. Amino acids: CATSDQSGDGTDTQYF.

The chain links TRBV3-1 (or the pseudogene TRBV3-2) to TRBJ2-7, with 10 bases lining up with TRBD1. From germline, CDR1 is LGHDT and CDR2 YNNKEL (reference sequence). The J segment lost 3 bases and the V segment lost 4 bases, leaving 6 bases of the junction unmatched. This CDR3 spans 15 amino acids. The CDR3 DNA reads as TGTGCCAGCAGCCTTTTAGGACAGGGGGGCTACGAGCAGTACTTC. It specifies CASSLLGQGGYEQYF.

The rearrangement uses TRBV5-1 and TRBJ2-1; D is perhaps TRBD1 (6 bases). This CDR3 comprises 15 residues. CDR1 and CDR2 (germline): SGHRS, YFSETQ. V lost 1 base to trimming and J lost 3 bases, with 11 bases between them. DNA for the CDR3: TGCGCCAGCAGCTTGCGGGACACCGTCTACAATGAGCAGTTCTTC. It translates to CASSLRDTVYNEQFF.

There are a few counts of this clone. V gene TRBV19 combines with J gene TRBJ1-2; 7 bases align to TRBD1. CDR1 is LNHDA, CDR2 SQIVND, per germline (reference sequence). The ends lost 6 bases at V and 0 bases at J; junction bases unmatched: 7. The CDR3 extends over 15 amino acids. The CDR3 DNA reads TGTGCCAGTAGCGGGACAGCAACCTCTAACTATGGCTACACCTTC. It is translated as CASSGTATSNYGYTF.

The CDR3 DNA reads as TGTGCTAGTGGTTTGGCCCTCTTGATTACAGGGAACACTGAAGCTTTCTTT. Its translation is CASGLALLITGNTEAFF. The gene calls are TRBV12-5 and TRBJ1-1; D is perhaps TRBD1 (5 bases). Germline V gene data show CDR1 as LGHNT and CDR2 as FRNRAP. The length of the CDR3 is 17 residues. The V gene lost 1 base and the J gene lost 1 base, with 16 bases spanning the gap.

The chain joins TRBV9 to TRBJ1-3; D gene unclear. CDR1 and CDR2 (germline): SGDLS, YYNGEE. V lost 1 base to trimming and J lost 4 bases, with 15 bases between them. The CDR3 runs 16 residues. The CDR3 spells CASSVSISEAGNTIYF. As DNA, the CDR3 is TGTGCCAGCAGCGTAAGCATCAGTGAGGCCGGAAACACCATATATTTT.

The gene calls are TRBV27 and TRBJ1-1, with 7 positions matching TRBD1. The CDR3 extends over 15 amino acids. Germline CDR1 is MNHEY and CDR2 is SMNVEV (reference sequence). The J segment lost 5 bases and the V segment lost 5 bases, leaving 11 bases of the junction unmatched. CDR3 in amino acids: CASSPTPGGWTEAFF. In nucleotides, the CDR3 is TGTGCCAGCAGTCCTACCCCAGGGGGTTGGACTGAAGCTTTCTTT.

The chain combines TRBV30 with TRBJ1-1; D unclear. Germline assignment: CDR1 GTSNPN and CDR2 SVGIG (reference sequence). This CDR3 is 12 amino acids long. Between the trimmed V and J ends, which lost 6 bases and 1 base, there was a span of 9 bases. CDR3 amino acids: CACHRWNTEAFF. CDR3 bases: TGTGCCTGCCATAGATGGAACACTGAAGCTTTCTTT.

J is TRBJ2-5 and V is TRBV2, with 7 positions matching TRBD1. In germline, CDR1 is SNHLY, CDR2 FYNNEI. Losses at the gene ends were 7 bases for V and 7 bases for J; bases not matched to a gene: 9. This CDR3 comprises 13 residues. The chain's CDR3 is CASTRDSVGTQYF. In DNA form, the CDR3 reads TGTGCCAGCACTCGGGACAGCGTGGGGACCCAGTACTTC.

The CDR3, as DNA: TGCGCCAGCAGCCACAATGGACAGGGTGGGAATTCACCCCTCCACTTT. Protein product: CASSHNGQGGNSPLHF. This rearrangement joins TRBV5-1 to TRBJ1-6; TRBD1 matches 8 bases. Germline-derived CDR1 and CDR2 are SGHRS and YFSETQ. The CDR3 is 16 amino acids. The trim removed 4 bases at V and 7 bases at J, leaving 10 bases unmatched.

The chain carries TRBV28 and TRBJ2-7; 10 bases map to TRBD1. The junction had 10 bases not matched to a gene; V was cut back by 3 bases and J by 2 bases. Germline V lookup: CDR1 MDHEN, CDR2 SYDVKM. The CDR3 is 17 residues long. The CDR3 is CASSFLLGTGVPYEQYF. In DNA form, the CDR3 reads TGTGCCAGCAGTTTCCTTCTGGGGACAGGGGTCCCCTACGAGCAGTACTTC.

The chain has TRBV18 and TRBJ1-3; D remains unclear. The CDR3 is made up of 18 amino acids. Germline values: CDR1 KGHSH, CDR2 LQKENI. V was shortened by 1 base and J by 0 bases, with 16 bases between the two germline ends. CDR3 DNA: TGTGCCAGCTCACCACTTTCCCAGCGTTTGAGCTCTGGAAACACCATATATTTT. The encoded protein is CASSPLSQRLSSGNTIYF.

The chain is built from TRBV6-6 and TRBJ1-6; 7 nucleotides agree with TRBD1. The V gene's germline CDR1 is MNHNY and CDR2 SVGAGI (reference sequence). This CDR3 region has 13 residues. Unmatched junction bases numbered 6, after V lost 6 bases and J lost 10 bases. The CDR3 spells CASRSTGSSPLHF. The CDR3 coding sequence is TGTGCCAGCAGATCGACAGGGAGCTCACCCCTCCACTTT.

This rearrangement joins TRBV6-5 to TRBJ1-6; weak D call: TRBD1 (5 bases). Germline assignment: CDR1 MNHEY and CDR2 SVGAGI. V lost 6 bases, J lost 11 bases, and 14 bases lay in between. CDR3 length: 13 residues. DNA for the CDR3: TGTGCCAGCAGAACGTACGGGGGAGCACCCCTCCACTTT. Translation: CASRTYGGAPLHF.